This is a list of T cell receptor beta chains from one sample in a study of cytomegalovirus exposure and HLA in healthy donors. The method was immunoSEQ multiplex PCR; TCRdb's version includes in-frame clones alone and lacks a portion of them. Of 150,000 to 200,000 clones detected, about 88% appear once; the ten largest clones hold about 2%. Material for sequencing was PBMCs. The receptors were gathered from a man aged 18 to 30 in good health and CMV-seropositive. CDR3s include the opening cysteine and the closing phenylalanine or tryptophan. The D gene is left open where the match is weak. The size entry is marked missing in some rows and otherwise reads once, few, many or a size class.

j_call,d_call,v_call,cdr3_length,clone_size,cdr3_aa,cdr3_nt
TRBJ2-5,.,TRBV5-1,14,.,CASSLYQGRETQYF,TGCGCCAGCAGCTTGTATCAGGGCCGGGAGACCCAGTACTTC
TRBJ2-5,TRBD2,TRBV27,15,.,CASSLGGGGQGTQYF,TGTGCCAGCAGTTTAGGGGGGGGTGGACAAGGGACCCAGTACTTC
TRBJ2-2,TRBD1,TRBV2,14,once,CASTGQFNTGELFF,TGTGCCAGCACGGGACAGTTTAACACCGGGGAGCTGTTTTTT
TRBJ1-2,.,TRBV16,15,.,CASSQSGQGNYGYTF,TGTGCCAGCAGCCAATCCGGCCAGGGGAACTATGGCTACACCTTC
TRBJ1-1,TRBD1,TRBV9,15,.,CASSARQGSLTEAFF,TGTGCCAGCAGCGCCAGACAGGGGAGTTTGACTGAAGCTTTCTTT
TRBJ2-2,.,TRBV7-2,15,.,CASSSLVSTSGELFF,TGTGCCAGCAGCTCGCTAGTGTCGACCTCCGGGGAGCTGTTTTTT
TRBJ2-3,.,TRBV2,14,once,CASSASLGTDTQYF,TGTGCCAGCAGTGCTAGCCTCGGCACAGATACGCAGTATTTT
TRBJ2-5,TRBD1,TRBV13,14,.,CASSFPGQQETQYF,TGTGCCAGCAGCTTCCCGGGACAGCAAGAGACCCAGTACTTC
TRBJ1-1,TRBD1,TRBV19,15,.,CASSMDRGRGTEAFF,TGTGCCAGTAGTATGGACAGGGGGCGGGGGACTGAAGCTTTCTTT
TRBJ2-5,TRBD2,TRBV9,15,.,CASSVDNSRGGTQYF,TGTGCCAGCAGCGTAGATAACAGTCGGGGGGGGACCCAGTACTTC
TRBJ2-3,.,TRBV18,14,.,CASSHEVYGDTQYF,TGTGCCAGCTCACACGAAGTGTACGGGGATACGCAGTATTTT
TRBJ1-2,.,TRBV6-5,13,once,CASGSREGYGYTF,TGTGCCAGCGGTTCCCGGGAGGGCTATGGCTACACCTTC
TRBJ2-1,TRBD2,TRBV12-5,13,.,CASNGGAANEQFF,TGTGCTAGTAACGGGGGGGCCGCAAATGAGCAGTTCTTC
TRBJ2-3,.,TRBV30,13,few,CAWSVGGADTQYF,TGTGCCTGGAGTGTAGGGGGGGCAGATACGCAGTATTTT
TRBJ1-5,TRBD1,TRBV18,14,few,CASSLGQGEQPQHF,TGTGCCAGCTCACTAGGACAGGGAGAGCAGCCCCAGCATTTT
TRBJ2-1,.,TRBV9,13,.,CASSVATGSEQFF,TGTGCCAGCAGCGTAGCTACAGGGAGTGAGCAGTTCTTC
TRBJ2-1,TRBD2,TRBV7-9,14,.,CATRAGANYNEQFF,TGTGCCACAAGAGCGGGGGCAAATTACAATGAGCAGTTCTTC
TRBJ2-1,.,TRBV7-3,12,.,CASSSQGLEQFF,TGTGCCAGCAGCTCTCAGGGCTTAGAGCAGTTCTTC
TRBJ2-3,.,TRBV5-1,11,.,CASSLTDTQYF,TGCGCCAGCAGCCTTACAGATACGCAGTATTTT
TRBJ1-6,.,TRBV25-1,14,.,CASSEPQDFTPLHF,TGTGCCAGCAGTGAACCCCAGGACTTCACACCCCTCCACTTT
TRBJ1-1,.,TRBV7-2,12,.,CASTTGFTEAFF,TGTGCCAGCACCACAGGGTTCACTGAAGCTTTCTTT
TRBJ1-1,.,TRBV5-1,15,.,CASSLAQGGNTEAFF,TGCGCCAGCAGCTTGGCCCAAGGAGGGAACACTGAAGCTTTCTTT
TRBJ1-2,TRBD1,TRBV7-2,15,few,CASSTIQGANYGYTF,TGTGCCAGCAGCACTATACAGGGGGCAAACTATGGCTACACCTTC
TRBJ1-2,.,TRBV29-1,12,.,CSVGWEGYGYTF,TGCAGCGTTGGATGGGAGGGCTATGGCTACACCTTC
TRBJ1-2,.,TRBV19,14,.,CASNAGRKKDGYTF,TGTGCCAGTAATGCCGGGAGAAAAAAGGATGGCTACACCTTC
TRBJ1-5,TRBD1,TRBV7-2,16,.,CASSLAGTGVNQPQHF,TGTGCCAGCAGCTTAGCCGGGACAGGGGTTAATCAGCCCCAGCATTTT
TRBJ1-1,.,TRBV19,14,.,CASSNRVMNTEAFF,TGTGCCAGTAGTAACAGGGTAATGAACACTGAAGCTTTCTTT
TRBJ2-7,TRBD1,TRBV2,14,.,CASRDRGHTYEQYF,TGTGCCAGCAGGGACAGGGGACATACCTACGAGCAGTACTTC
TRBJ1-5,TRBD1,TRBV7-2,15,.,CASSPRTGGLQPQHF,TGTGCCAGCAGCCCCCGGACAGGGGGCCTTCAGCCCCAGCATTTT
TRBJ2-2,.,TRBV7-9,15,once,CASSAITGLTGELFF,TGTGCCAGCAGCGCCATCACCGGGTTGACCGGGGAGCTGTTTTTT
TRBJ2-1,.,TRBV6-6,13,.,CASSLPITNEQFF,TGTGCCAGCAGTTTGCCCATCACTAATGAGCAGTTCTTC
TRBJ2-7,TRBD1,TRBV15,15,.,CATSRGGGQGYEQYF,TGTGCCACCAGCAGAGGAGGGGGACAGGGCTACGAGCAGTACTTC
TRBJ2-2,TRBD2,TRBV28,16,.,CASTGLTSGVSGELFF,TGTGCCAGCACCGGACTGACTAGCGGGGTTTCCGGGGAGCTGTTTTTT
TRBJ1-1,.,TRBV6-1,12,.,CASGRGPTEAFF,TGTGCCAGCGGGCGGGGTCCCACTGAAGCTTTCTTT
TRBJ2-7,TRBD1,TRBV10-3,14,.,CAISEGQGIHEQYF,TGTGCCATCAGTGAGGGACAGGGGATCCACGAGCAGTACTTC
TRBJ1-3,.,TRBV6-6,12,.,CATRGHGNTIYF,TGTGCCACCCGTGGACACGGGAACACCATATATTTT
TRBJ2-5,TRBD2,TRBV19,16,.,CASSARLAGAIETQYF,TGTGCCAGTAGTGCACGACTAGCGGGGGCGATAGAGACCCAGTACTTC
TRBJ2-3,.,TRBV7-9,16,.,CASKFVRQGLADTQYF,TGTGCCAGCAAGTTCGTACGGCAGGGGTTGGCGGATACGCAGTATTTT
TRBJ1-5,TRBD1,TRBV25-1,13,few,CASQDRLNQPQHF,TGTGCCAGCCAGGACAGGCTCAATCAGCCCCAGCATTTT
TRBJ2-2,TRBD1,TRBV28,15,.,CASTGQGIPHGELFF,TGTGCCAGCACCGGACAGGGGATACCACACGGGGAGCTGTTTTTT
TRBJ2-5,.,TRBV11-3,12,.,CASSLGLGLQYF,TGTGCCAGCAGTTTAGGATTGGGACTCCAGTACTTC
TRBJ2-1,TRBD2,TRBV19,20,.,CASSIPRRLAGGPPPGEQFF,TGTGCCAGTAGTATCCCCCGCAGACTAGCGGGGGGCCCCCCACCGGGTGAGCAGTTCTTC
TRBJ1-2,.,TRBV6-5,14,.,CASSYVRGLYGYTF,TGTGCCAGCAGTTACGTCAGGGGCTTATATGGCTACACCTTC
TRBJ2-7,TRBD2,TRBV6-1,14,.,CASSGGGSSYEQYF,TGTGCCAGCAGCGGCGGGGGAAGTTCCTACGAGCAGTACTTC
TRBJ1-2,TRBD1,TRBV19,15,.,CASNRDRVPGRGYTF,TGTGCCAGTAATAGAGACAGGGTCCCAGGTCGGGGCTACACCTTC
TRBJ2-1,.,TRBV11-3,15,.,CASSLDFSSYNEQFF,TGTGCCAGCAGCTTAGATTTTAGCTCCTACAATGAGCAGTTCTTC
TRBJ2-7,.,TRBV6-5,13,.,CASSWGSSYEQYF,TGTGCCAGCAGTTGGGGCAGTTCCTACGAGCAGTACTTC
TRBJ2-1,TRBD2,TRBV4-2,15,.,CASSQDSGGYNEQFF,TGTGCCAGCAGCCAAGATAGCGGGGGGTACAATGAGCAGTTCTTC